Each of the 12 T cell receptor beta chains below was sequenced from the same sample in a study of blood T cell repertoires in COVID-19 (dated by TCRdb to about 2020). The library was generated by the immunoSEQ multiplex PCR assay. Entries here come from immuneACCESS through TCRdb and include only in-frame sequences with V and J called. Some clones fail to appear in such tables; in the studies checked, an unresolved V gene covers under half of the shortfall, and the cause of the remainder is unknown. The sample records about 260,000 clones, around 87% of which are singletons. Together, the top ten hold about 1.6% of the sample. Sequencing was done on a sample of peripheral blood. The receptors come from a woman aged 40 to 50 who had recovered from COVID-19.

This chain links TRBV6-5 with TRBJ1-2; D possibly corresponds to TRBD1 (6 bases). The CDR3 runs to 14 residues. Looked up from germline, CDR1 is MNHEY and CDR2 is SVGAGI. Trimming cost V 5 bases and J 2 bases, with 12 bases left between them. CDR3 residues: CASSSPGANYGYTF. The CDR3 DNA reads TGTGCCAGCAGTAGTCCAGGGGCCAACTATGGCTACACCTTC.

This clone came up a few times. J is TRBJ1-2 and V is TRBV10-1, with D possibly TRBD1 on 6 matching bases. This CDR3 spans 16 amino acids. The V end was cut by 3 bases, the J end by 5 bases, with 19 bases between. Germline CDR1 is WNHNN and CDR2 is SYGVQD (reference sequence). The CDR3 spells CASSDPPGVSDYGYTF. CDR3 in DNA: TGCGCCAGCAGTGACCCCCCAGGGGTATCAGATTATGGCTACACCTTC.

V is TRBV30 and J is TRBJ2-7; 8 bases agree with TRBD2. Germline-derived CDR1 and CDR2 are GTSNPN and SVGIG (reference sequence). This CDR3 is 16 amino acids long. Unmatched junction bases numbered 10, after V lost 0 bases and J lost 3 bases. The CDR3 sequence is CAWSVFGLATYYEQYF. In DNA form, the CDR3 reads TGTGCCTGGAGTGTATTTGGACTAGCCACCTACTACGAGCAGTACTTC.

The chain uses TRBV4-3 and TRBJ1-3; D perhaps matches TRBD1 (6 bases). The CDR3 has 17 residues. Trimming stripped 0 bases from V and 3 bases from J, with 15 bases between. CDR1 is LGHNA, CDR2 YSLEER, per germline. Here the CDR3 reads CASSQDLDRQDGNTIYF. CDR3 DNA: TGCGCCAGCAGCCAAGACCTCGACAGACAGGATGGAAACACCATATATTTT.

V is TRBV29-1 and J is TRBJ2-3, with 7 bases matching TRBD1. The CDR3 totals 16 residues. Germline values: CDR1 SQVTM, CDR2 ANQGSEA. The V segment lost 6 bases and the J segment 8 bases; nucleotides outside the gene matches: 20. The CDR3, as DNA: TGCAGCGTCCAAGGGGGCAACAGGGGCCCCCTGGGTACGCAGTATTTT. Translating it yields CSVQGGNRGPLGTQYF.

The chain uses TRBV19 and TRBJ2-3; TRBD2 is a possible D gene (5 bases). The CDR3 has 15 amino acids. V lost 3 bases and J 0 bases, leaving 10 bases between the germline ends. CDR1 and CDR2 (germline): LNHDA, SQIVND (reference sequence). The CDR3 coding sequence is TGTGCCAGTAGTATCAACACGGGGAGCACAGATACGCAGTATTTT. Translating gives CASSINTGSTDTQYF.

The chain couples TRBV5-1 to TRBJ1-1; possible D gene TRBD1, 5 bases. CDR1 is SGHRS and CDR2 is YFSETQ in the germline V gene. The V gene lost 4 bases and the J gene lost 5 bases, with 21 bases spanning the gap. CDR3 size: 16 residues. In nucleotides, the CDR3 is TGCGCCAGCAGCCCCTTTAGCGGGGGAGCTAGGACTGAAGCTTTCTTT. Its protein is CASSPFSGGARTEAFF.

This chain joins TRBV18 and TRBJ2-7; tentatively, D is TRBD1 (7 bases). Germline V lookup: CDR1 KGHSH, CDR2 LQKENI. CDR3 size: 15 residues. V dropped 6 bases and J dropped 0 bases, with 15 bases sitting between them. The CDR3 DNA reads TGTGCCAGCTCTTCAGGGGGGTTAAACTCCTACGAGCAGTACTTC. This encodes CASSSGGLNSYEQYF.

The V gene is TRBV7-2, the J gene TRBJ2-3, with a possible D match to TRBD1 (5 bases). Germline V gene sequence: CDR1 SGHTA, CDR2 FQGNSA. The CDR3 sequence is 12 residues long. Trimming shortened V by 7 bases and J by 5 bases, and 10 bases separated the two germline ends. CDR3 protein: CASTVTGDTQYF. The DNA of the CDR3 is TGTGCCAGCACCGTCACAGGAGATACGCAGTATTTT.

The V and J genes are TRBV10-3 and TRBJ1-2, with D unresolved. V lost 0 bases, J lost 5 bases, and 13 bases lay in between. CDR1 ENHRY and CDR2 SYGVKD come from the germline V gene. CDR3 size: 15 residues. Here the CDR3 DNA reads TGTGCCATCAGTGAGTCGCAGGTGGCCGCATATGGCTACACCTTC. It yields the protein CAISESQVAAYGYTF.

The rearrangement links TRBV18 to TRBJ1-2, with 11 bases aligning to TRBD1. The CDR3 runs 14 residues. Germline CDR1 KGHSH, CDR2 LQKENI. Trimming cost V 1 base and J 6 bases; bases outside gene matches: 1. Here the CDR3 DNA reads TGTGCCAGCTCACCACGGACAGGGGGCGATGGCTACACCTTC. Protein: CASSPRTGGDGYTF.

The chain uses TRBV2 and TRBJ1-5; 8 bases line up with TRBD1. J lost 2 bases, V lost 6 bases, and 3 bases had no gene match. Germline CDR1 and CDR2: SNHLY and FYNNEI. This CDR3 is built from 14 residues. The CDR3 sequence: CASSDRGRNQPQHF. DNA for the CDR3: TGTGCCAGCAGCGACAGGGGTCGCAATCAGCCCCAGCATTTT.